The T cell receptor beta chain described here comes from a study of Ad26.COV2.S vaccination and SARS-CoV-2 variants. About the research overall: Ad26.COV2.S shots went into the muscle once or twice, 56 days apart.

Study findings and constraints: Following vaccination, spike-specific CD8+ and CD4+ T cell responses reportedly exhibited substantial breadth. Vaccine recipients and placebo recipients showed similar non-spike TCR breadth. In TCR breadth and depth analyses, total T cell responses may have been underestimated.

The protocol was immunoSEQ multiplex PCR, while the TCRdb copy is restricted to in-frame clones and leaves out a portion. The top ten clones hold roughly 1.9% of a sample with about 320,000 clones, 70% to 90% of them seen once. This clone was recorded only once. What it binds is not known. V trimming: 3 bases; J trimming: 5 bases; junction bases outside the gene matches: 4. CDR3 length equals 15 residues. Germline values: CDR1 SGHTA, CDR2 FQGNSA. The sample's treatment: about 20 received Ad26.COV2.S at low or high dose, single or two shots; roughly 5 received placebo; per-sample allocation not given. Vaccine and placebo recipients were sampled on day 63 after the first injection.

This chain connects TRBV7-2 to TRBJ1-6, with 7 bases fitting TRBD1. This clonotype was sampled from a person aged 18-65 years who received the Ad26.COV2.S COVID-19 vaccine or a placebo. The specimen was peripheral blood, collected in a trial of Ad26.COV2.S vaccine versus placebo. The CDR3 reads CASSFGTANNSPLHF. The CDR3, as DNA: TGTGCCAGCAGCTTTGGGACAGCCAATAATTCACCCCTCCACTTT.